This T cell receptor (beta chain) derives from a study of PD-L1 blockade in urothelial cancer. Whole-study context: Dosed intravenously at 1,200 mg every 3 weeks, atezolizumab was initiated by patients around 2014. Prior regimens of chemotherapy numbered 0 to 3 per patient.

PCRs each included synthetic TCR analog templates spiked in. Only in-frame clones appear in the TCRdb table, and some are missing; sequencing was by immunoSEQ multiplex PCR. The data contain some 60,000 clones, roughly 86% of them singletons. Germline values: CDR1 SGHDT, CDR2 YYEEEE. The CDR3 totals 15 residues. V lost 2 bases and J lost 5; bases outside the gene matches: 5. This chain links TRBV5-6 with TRBJ2-1, with 9 bases identical to TRBD2. The receptor was derived from a man aged 45 to 65 with urothelial cancer. Source: PBMCs, taken around atezolizumab (anti-PD-L1) treatment. This chain's CDR3 is CASSLTSGLHNEQFF. The CDR3 region has the DNA TGTGCCAGCAGCTTAACTAGCGGGTTACACAATGAGCAGTTCTTC.